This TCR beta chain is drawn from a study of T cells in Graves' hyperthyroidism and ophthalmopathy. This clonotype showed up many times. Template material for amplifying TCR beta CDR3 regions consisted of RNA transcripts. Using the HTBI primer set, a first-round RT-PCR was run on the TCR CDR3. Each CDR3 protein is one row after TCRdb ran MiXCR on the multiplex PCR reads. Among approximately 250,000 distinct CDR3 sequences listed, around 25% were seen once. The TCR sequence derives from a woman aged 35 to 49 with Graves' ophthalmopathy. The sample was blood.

CDR3 in DNA: TGTGCCAGTAGACAGGGGAGTCGGTATGGCTACACCTTC. As protein: CASRQGSRYGYTF. The V gene is TRBV19, the J gene TRBJ1-2, with 7 bases that match TRBD1. Germline V gene data show CDR1 as LNHDA and CDR2 as SQIVND (reference sequence). The length of the CDR3 is 13 residues. The V and J ends lost 6 bases and 5 bases, in that order; junction bases with no gene match: 6.